The clone carrying this TCR beta chain has more than one count but fewer than ten. This specimen belongs to a study of control samples from healthy donors and cancer patients. Germline CDR1 reads MNHEY; CDR2 reads SVGAGI. The CDR3 runs to 15 residues. V was trimmed by 0 bases and J by 3 bases, leaving 9 bases between them. Sequencing was performed with immunoSEQ multiplex PCR; in TCRdb, only in-frame clones are kept and a portion is missing. The table records about 90,000 clones, 75% to 95% of them present only once. The sequenced sample was blood. The sequence derives from a woman under 30 in good health. The genes are TRBV6-5 and TRBJ1-5; D gene uncertain. The CDR3: CASSYSWPINQPQHF. The CDR3 coding sequence is TGTGCCAGCAGTTACTCCTGGCCGATCAATCAGCCCCAGCATTTT.